The 4 T cell receptor beta chains in this list originate from one sample, sequenced in a study of blood T cells in healthy people across ages. Sample-barcoded 5' priming and a J-beta primer mix drove a second PCR of about 6 to 12 cycles. MiXCR, run by TCRdb on the 5' RACE reads, gives a single entry per CDR3 protein. The sample records about 650,000 distinct CDR3 sequences, roughly half being singletons. Sequenced input: blood. These TCRs come from a woman older than 75 in good health.

The chain recombines TRBV7-2 with TRBJ2-1; perhaps D is TRBD1 or TRBD2 (5 bases each). The V end lost 2 bases, the J end lost 7 bases, and 15 bases lay between the germline ends. This CDR3 has 15 residues. Germline CDR1 and CDR2: SGHTA and FQGNSA. As DNA, the CDR3 is TGTGCCAGCAGCTTAAGTTGGGGGAGTGGAAATGAGCAGTTCTTC. This codes for CASSLSWGSGNEQFF.

This clonotype came up many times. The V and J genes are TRBV29-1 and TRBJ2-7; TRBD1 aligns across 7 bases. With V trimmed by 1 base and J by 5 bases, 8 bases remained unmatched. The CDR3 totals 14 residues. CDR1 and CDR2 (germline): SQVTM, ANQGSEA. The CDR3 region is CSVEAPGQRNEQYF. The CDR3 nucleotides are TGCAGCGTTGAAGCGCCGGGACAGAGGAACGAGCAGTACTTC.

This sequence joins TRBV29-1 and TRBJ1-1; D not certain. Per germline, CDR1 SQVTM and CDR2 ANQGSEA. The CDR3 has 12 residues. Trimming took 7 bases from V and 4 from J, leaving 13 bases between them. Here the CDR3 reads CSAVPVGTEAFF. The CDR3 DNA sequence: TGCAGCGCCGTCCCAGTGGGCACTGAAGCTTTCTTT.

In its sample, this clonotype was seen many times. The rearrangement uses TRBV6-5 and TRBJ2-1; D gene ambiguous. Germline CDR1 MNHEY, CDR2 SVGAGI. V shed 5 bases and J shed 9 bases, with 14 bases lying between them. The CDR3 spans 13 residues. The CDR3 loop is CASSDVRTGEQFF. As DNA, the CDR3 is TGTGCCAGCAGTGACGTTCGTACTGGTGAGCAGTTCTTC.